The 25 T cell receptor beta chains in this list originate from one sample, sequenced in a study of control samples from healthy donors and cancer patients. TCRdb's table, derived via immunoSEQ multiplex PCR, lists solely in-frame clones and lacks some. This sample has about 150,000 clones, with over 90% found just once. Material for sequencing was blood. These receptors all stem from a man in his forties or fifties in good health.

The genes are TRBV9 and TRBJ2-7; D is uncertain. This CDR3 spans 12 amino acids. Deletions cut 0 bases from V and 6 bases from J, with 7 bases between. From germline, CDR1 is SGDLS and CDR2 YYNGEE. The CDR3 reads CASSVVDAEQYF. The CDR3 coding sequence is TGTGCCAGCAGCGTAGTGGACGCCGAGCAGTACTTC. The whole variable domain, remainder taken from reference TRBV9 and TRBJ2-7, is DSGVTQTPKHLITATGQRVTLRCSPRSGDLSVYWYQQSLDQGLQFLIQYYNGEERAKGNILERFSAQQFPDLHSELNLSSLELGDSALYFCASSVVDAEQYFGPGTRLTVT.

The V gene is TRBV28, the J gene TRBJ1-3; 7 nucleotides match TRBD1. The CDR3 spans 16 residues. Germline V gene data show CDR1 as MDHEN and CDR2 as SYDVKM. Trimming at V came to 1 base and at J to 4 bases, leaving 7 bases not matched to a gene. The CDR3 protein is CASSLLGGGSGNTIYF. The CDR3 nucleotides read TGTGCCAGCAGTTTATTGGGAGGGGGCTCCGGAAACACCATATATTTT.

The chain recombines TRBV6-6 with TRBJ1-3, with D unclear. The V gene lost 0 bases and the J gene lost 4 bases, with 13 bases spanning the gap. The CDR3 has 16 residues. Germline V gene data show CDR1 as MNHNY and CDR2 as SVGAGI (reference sequence). CDR3 in amino acids: CASSYSRVSGGNTIYF. For the CDR3, the DNA is TGTGCCAGCAGTTACTCGAGGGTCAGCGGAGGAAACACCATATATTTT.

In this sample, this clone turned up once. The chain has TRBV19 and TRBJ1-5; D gene ambiguous. Between the trimmed V and J ends, which lost 6 bases and 12 bases, there was a span of 9 bases. Germline loops: CDR1 LNHDA, CDR2 SQIVND (reference sequence). The CDR3 is 10 residues long. This chain's CDR3 is CASRGSNQHF. CDR3 DNA sequence: TGTGCCAGTAGAGGCTCGAACCAGCATTTT.

This rearrangement joins TRBV19 to TRBJ1-6, with D unclear. Germline CDR1 LNHDA, CDR2 SQIVND (reference sequence). The CDR3 runs to 14 residues. Trimming left V 10 bases short and J 9 bases short, with 19 bases between. The CDR3 coding sequence is TGTGCCACCAGAGTGGTCGGTATCGGTTCACCCCTCCACTTT. This translates into CATRVVGIGSPLHF.

This sequence joins TRBV3-1 (or the pseudogene TRBV3-2) and TRBJ2-5; D remains ambiguous. CDR3 length: 11 amino acids. Trimming removed 1 base at V and 5 bases at J, with 2 bases between. Germline V gene sequence: CDR1 LGHDT, CDR2 YNNKEL (reference sequence). This CDR3 reads CASSQVETQYF. Here the CDR3 DNA reads TGTGCCAGCAGCCAAGTGGAGACCCAGTACTTC.

V usage is TRBV5-1 and J usage is TRBJ2-3; D ambiguous. This CDR3 contains 15 residues. From germline, CDR1 is SGHRS and CDR2 YFSETQ. V lost 1 base and J lost 4, with 13 bases in between. DNA for the CDR3: TGCGCCAGCAGCTTGAATAGCTACGAACCAGATACGCAGTATTTT. Amino acid sequence: CASSLNSYEPDTQYF.

V usage is TRBV15 and J usage is TRBJ1-3, with D unresolved. The germline V gene has CDR1 LNHNV and CDR2 YYDKDF (reference sequence). The CDR3 runs 17 residues. V was shortened by 0 bases and J by 0 bases, with 12 bases between the two germline ends. The CDR3 DNA sequence: TGTGCCACCAGCAGAGAAAGAAAGACCGCCTCTGGAAACACCATATATTTT. This translates into CATSRERKTASGNTIYF.

The chain couples TRBV3-1 (or the pseudogene TRBV3-2) to TRBJ1-1; D is uncertain. Trimming took off 3 bases at V and 1 base at J, with 6 bases between the two ends. The CDR3 runs 13 residues. Per the germline V gene, CDR1 is LGHDT and CDR2 is YNNKEL (reference sequence). The CDR3 loop reads CASSHNRNTEAFF. CDR3 sequence (DNA): TGTGCCAGCAGCCATAACAGGAACACTGAAGCTTTCTTT.

This clone was detected once. The chain joins TRBV5-1 to TRBJ2-7; D perhaps matches TRBD1 (5 bases). The V gene's germline CDR1 is SGHRS and CDR2 YFSETQ. Trimming shortened V by 5 bases and J by 3 bases, and 9 bases separated the two germline ends. This CDR3 comprises 12 residues. Written as DNA, the CDR3 is TGCGCCAGCAGACATCAGGGCTACGAGCAGTACTTC. Encoded protein: CASRHQGYEQYF.

This chain uses TRBV28 with TRBJ2-1; 7 positions agree with TRBD2. The CDR3 contains 14 residues. The V and J ends lost 7 bases and 0 bases, in that order; junction bases with no gene match: 3. Germline CDR1 reads MDHEN; CDR2 reads SYDVKM. The CDR3 protein is CASKGGSSYNEQFF. The DNA for the CDR3 is TGTGCCAGCAAAGGCGGGAGCTCCTACAATGAGCAGTTCTTC.

The chain is built from TRBV5-6 and TRBJ1-2; 9 bases fit TRBD1. CDR1 is SGHDT, CDR2 YYEEEE, per germline. The CDR3 covers 15 residues. After removal of 4 bases from V and 7 bases from J, the junction contained 11 bases not matched to a gene. CDR3 bases: TGTGCCAGCAGCCCTGACAGGGGGGCGATTGGTGGCTACACCTTC. Translated: CASSPDRGAIGGYTF. The full variable domain, in which reference TRBV5-6 and TRBJ1-2 provide the parts outside the CDR3, is DAGVTQSPTHLIKTRGQQVTLRCSPKSGHDTVSWYQQALGQGPQFIFQYYEEEERQRGNFPDRFSGHQFPNYSSELNVNALLLGDSALYLCASSPDRGAIGGYTFGSGTRLTVV.

The V call is TRBV30, the J call TRBJ1-4; 11 bases are shared with TRBD1. Trimming at V came to 8 bases and at J to 7 bases, leaving 6 bases not matched to a gene. CDR1 and CDR2 from the germline V gene are GTSNPN and SVGIG (reference sequence). The CDR3 contains 13 residues. CDR3 DNA sequence: TGTGCCGGACCCGGGACAGGGGGTGAAAAACTGTTTTTT. This codes for CAGPGTGGEKLFF.

The V gene is TRBV5-1, the J gene TRBJ2-3; weak D call: TRBD2 (5 bases). V was shortened by 0 bases and J by 0 bases, with 8 bases between the two germline ends. The CDR3 has 15 residues. The germline V gene encodes CDR1 SGHRS and CDR2 YFSETQ. In DNA, the CDR3 is TGCGCCAGCAGCTTGGGACTACTTAGCACAGATACGCAGTATTTT. Translated, it gives CASSLGLLSTDTQYF.

The chain has TRBV19 and TRBJ2-7; a weak D match, TRBD1 (6 bases). With 3 bases removed from V and 2 bases from J, the gap between germline ends came to 11 bases. Germline values: CDR1 LNHDA, CDR2 SQIVND (reference sequence). The CDR3 is 14 residues long. The DNA of the CDR3 is TGTGCCAGTAGTATGAGTCAGGGGACCTACGAGCAGTACTTC. The encoded protein is CASSMSQGTYEQYF.

CDR3 DNA sequence: TGTGCCAGCAGCCAGGAACCTGGAAACACCATATATTTT. Protein product: CASSQEPGNTIYF. The rearrangement joins TRBV11-2 to TRBJ1-3; D not resolved. The CDR3 totals 13 residues. V was pared by 5 bases and J by 2 bases, with 7 bases between. Germline assignment: CDR1 SGHAT and CDR2 FQNNGV. Combining the CDR3 with reference TRBV11-2 and TRBJ1-3 gives the whole variable domain EAGVAQSPRYKIIEKRQSVAFWCNPISGHATLYWYQQILGQGPKLLIQFQNNGVVDDSQLPKDRFSAERLKGVDSTLKIQPAKLEDSAVYLCASSQEPGNTIYFGEGSWLTVV.

The chain links TRBV5-1 to TRBJ2-3, with 16 positions matching TRBD2. Germline CDR1 reads SGHRS; CDR2 reads YFSETQ. The CDR3 length is 18 residues. With 4 bases clipped from V and 4 bases from J, the junction kept 9 bases outside the gene matches. The CDR3 protein is CASSAGLAGGSIADTQYF. Here the CDR3 DNA reads TGCGCCAGCAGCGCGGGACTAGCGGGAGGGAGCATCGCAGATACGCAGTATTTT.

V usage is TRBV5-8 and J usage is TRBJ2-5, with D possibly TRBD1 on 5 matching bases. Germline V gives CDR1 SGHTS, CDR2 YDEGEE. The CDR3 sequence is 14 residues long. V was clipped by 5 bases and J by 3 bases, with 14 bases between them. The CDR3 DNA sequence: TGTGCCAGCAGACGGCCCCCAGGGAAAGAGACCCAGTACTTC. Amino acid sequence: CASRRPPGKETQYF.

The rearrangement links TRBV7-9 to TRBJ1-4; TRBD1 matches 7 bases. The CDR3 length is 15 residues. CDR1 and CDR2 (germline): SEHNR, FQNEAQ (reference sequence). Trimming took 4 bases from V and 6 from J; bases not matched to a gene: 8. CDR3 protein: CASSSQGLRDEKLFF. DNA of the CDR3: TGTGCCAGCAGCTCACAGGGGCTGAGGGATGAAAAACTGTTTTTT.

The chain employs TRBV5-1 and TRBJ2-5, with 8 bases lining up with TRBD1. CDR1 SGHRS and CDR2 YFSETQ come from the germline V gene. V lost 0 bases and J lost 0; bases outside the gene matches: 1. This CDR3 spans 15 amino acids. The CDR3 DNA sequence: TGCGCCAGCAGCTTGGGACAGGGGTACCAAGAGACCCAGTACTTC. Translated, it gives CASSLGQGYQETQYF.

This sequence joins TRBV7-9 and TRBJ2-7; the match to TRBD1 covers 8 bases. The junction had 5 bases not matched to a gene; V was cut back by 2 bases and J by 2 bases. CDR1 is SEHNR and CDR2 is FQNEAQ in the germline V gene (reference sequence). The CDR3 loop spans 15 amino acids. CDR3 loop: CASSLSGQGTYEQYF. CDR3 sequence (DNA): TGTGCCAGCAGCTTAAGCGGACAGGGAACCTACGAGCAGTACTTC.

This rearrangement joins TRBV5-1 to TRBJ2-3; 13 bases fit TRBD2. The V and J ends lost 0 bases and 0 bases, in that order; junction bases with no gene match: 1. The CDR3 runs to 17 residues. Germline CDR1 is SGHRS and CDR2 is YFSETQ. This CDR3 reads CASSLGLAGGSTDTQYF. DNA of the CDR3: TGCGCCAGCAGCTTGGGACTAGCGGGAGGTAGCACAGATACGCAGTATTTT.

This clone turned up a few times. The chain is built from TRBV19 and TRBJ2-2; D not certain. Germline V gene sequence: CDR1 LNHDA, CDR2 SQIVND (reference sequence). CDR3 length: 14 amino acids. The germline V and J ends were trimmed by 5 bases and 2 bases, with 9 bases remaining between them. The CDR3 loop reads CASSSGSNTGELFF. CDR3 nucleotide sequence: TGTGCCAGTAGTTCGGGCAGTAACACCGGGGAGCTGTTTTTT.

This chain links TRBV5-1 with TRBJ1-5, with no clear D. The CDR3 has 13 amino acids. Germline CDR1 SGHRS, CDR2 YFSETQ. Deletions cut 0 bases from V and 4 bases from J, with 5 bases between. CDR3: CASSLGVNQPQHF. The CDR3 bases are TGCGCCAGCAGCTTGGGGGTAAATCAGCCCCAGCATTTT.

The chain couples TRBV24-1 to TRBJ1-5; TRBD1 matches 8 bases. Trimming cost V 5 bases and J 4 bases; bases outside gene matches: 3. In germline, CDR1 is KGHDR, CDR2 SFDVKD. The CDR3 is 14 amino acids. Written as DNA, the CDR3 is TGTGCCACCAGTGTGGGACAGGATAATCAGCCCCAGCATTTT. It encodes CATSVGQDNQPQHF.